This record concerns one TCR beta chain sequence. Its antigen remains unidentified. In germline, CDR1 is SGHRS, CDR2 YFSETQ. Trimming stripped 1 base from V and 2 bases from J, with 9 bases between. The CDR3 is 14 amino acids. The record originates from a study of T cells after yellow fever vaccination. Background on the study: Each low-cell-number fraction was prepared by means of SMART-Seq v4 Ultra Low Input.

TCRdb ran MiXCR on the 5' RACE reads and lists one entry per CDR3 protein. The repertoire has more than 250,000 distinct CDR3 sequences, 6.8% of them found once; the top ten carry roughly a sixth. Study findings and constraints: Contaminating bulk clonotypes could be abundant in FACS-sorted repertoires. Most primary-vaccination clones recurred post-booster (more than 95% CD4, 88% CD8).

The chain couples TRBV5-1 to TRBJ1-2, with TRBD1 as a possible D gene (5 bases). Sequencing was performed on PBMCs, taken 35 to 50 days after the first yellow fever vaccination. This sequence was found in a man aged 18 to 29 who received the YFV17D yellow fever vaccine. The CDR3 reads CASSLFGGNYGYTF. The DNA for the CDR3 is TGCGCCAGCAGCTTGTTCGGGGGAAACTATGGCTACACCTTC.